One and the same sample provided the 26 T cell receptor beta chains below, sequenced in a study of CD8 T cells in ankylosing spondylitis. Overall study results and limits: Typical of ankylosing spondylitis blood, it appeared, was a TCR beta motif of eight highly homologous variants.

Their specific antigens are unknown. TCRdb redid the calling of the 5' RACE reads with MiXCR, one entry per CDR3 protein. The data contain a few hundred thousand distinct CDR3 sequences, 20% to 25% of them singletons. Sequenced input: blood, either unsorted or a sorted T cell fraction (not recorded which). All receptors come from a male donor with ankylosing spondylitis.

This chain links TRBV5-1 with TRBJ2-7; D is uncertain. V was shortened by 2 bases and J by 6 bases, with 21 bases between the two germline ends. CDR1 is SGHRS, CDR2 YFSETQ, per germline. The CDR3 has 16 amino acids. The CDR3 nucleotides read TGCGCCAGCAGCTTTGCGGTGAGAGCCCCCCTCAGCGAGCAGTACTTC. As protein: CASSFAVRAPLSEQYF.

The chain carries TRBV10-3 and TRBJ2-7; 8 nucleotides agree with TRBD2. Germline V lookup: CDR1 ENHRY, CDR2 SYGVKD. There are 14 residues in the CDR3. The V segment lost 8 bases and the J segment 7 bases; nucleotides outside the gene matches: 13. The CDR3 region is CAISLSGGPGEQYF. CDR3 sequence (DNA): TGTGCCATCTCCCTCTCGGGAGGGCCTGGAGAGCAGTACTTC.

The chain carries TRBV6-1 and TRBJ2-1; D gene unclear. The ends were cut back, 2 bases at V and 1 base at J, with 9 bases in the middle. From germline, CDR1 is MNHNS and CDR2 SASEGT. The CDR3 has 15 amino acids. The CDR3: CASSESNLSYNEQFF. Here the CDR3 DNA reads TGTGCCAGCAGTGAAAGTAACCTTTCCTACAATGAGCAGTTCTTC.

Ten or more counts support this clonotype. CDR3 sequence (DNA): TGTGCCAGCAGCCCCGCCCTAGGGCAGACCCAGTACTTC. Protein: CASSPALGQTQYF. The V call is TRBV6-1, the J call TRBJ2-5, with D hard to call. The CDR3 is made up of 13 amino acids. V was trimmed by 6 bases and J by 6 bases, leaving 14 bases between them. Per germline, CDR1 MNHNS and CDR2 SASEGT.

The chain employs TRBV11-2 and TRBJ2-1; D unresolved. Germline V gene data show CDR1 as SGHAT and CDR2 as FQNNGV. The CDR3 has 16 residues. V lost 4 bases to trimming and J lost 0 bases, with 13 bases between them. The CDR3 here is CASSSHRSSSYNEQFF. The CDR3 DNA reads as TGTGCCAGCAGCTCACACAGAAGTAGCTCCTACAATGAGCAGTTCTTC.

The J gene is TRBJ2-5, the V gene TRBV19, with D perhaps matching TRBD1 or TRBD2 (5 bases each). The CDR3 has 14 residues. V lost 5 bases to trimming and J lost 5 bases, with 15 bases between them. The germline V gene has CDR1 LNHDA and CDR2 SQIVND (reference sequence). The CDR3 region is CASSGQLGSETQYF. As DNA, the CDR3 is TGTGCCAGTAGTGGACAACTAGGTTCGGAGACCCAGTACTTC.

This clonotype showed up just a few times. The chain couples TRBV3-1 to TRBJ2-1; a weak D match, TRBD2 (5 bases). Germline CDR1 LGHDT, CDR2 YNNKEL (reference sequence). Trimming stripped 4 bases from V and 9 bases from J, with 16 bases between. This CDR3 comprises 14 residues. The CDR3 sequence is CASSRLAGQVEQFF. CDR3 nucleotides: TGTGCCAGCAGCCGCCTGGCGGGTCAGGTTGAGCAGTTCTTC.

The chain uses TRBV20-1 and TRBJ2-1; 15 nucleotides align to TRBD2. There are 17 residues in the CDR3. Germline V gene sequence: CDR1 DFQATT, CDR2 SNEGSKA (reference sequence). After removal of 3 bases from V and 4 bases from J, the junction contained 7 bases not matched to a gene. This chain's CDR3 is CSARGLAGGGLYNEQFF. DNA of the CDR3: TGCAGTGCTAGGGGACTAGCGGGGGGAGGTCTGTACAATGAGCAGTTCTTC.

This chain connects TRBV3-1 to TRBJ1-3; D unresolved. The V and J ends lost 2 bases and 8 bases respectively, with 13 bases between them. Germline V gene lookup returns CDR1 LGHDT and CDR2 YNNKEL (reference sequence). The CDR3 spans 14 residues. CDR3 protein: CASSQIAIADTIYF. The CDR3, as DNA: TGTGCCAGCAGCCAAATAGCAATCGCGGACACCATATATTTT.

This sequence joins TRBV7-3 and TRBJ2-3; maybe TRBD2 (6 bases). CDR1 and CDR2 from the germline V gene are SGHTA and FQGTGA. The CDR3 extends over 16 amino acids. The V and J ends lost 2 bases and 2 bases respectively, with 14 bases between them. The CDR3 bases are TGTGCCAGCAGCTTATGGCCTAGCGCCCTCACAGATACGCAGTATTTT. This codes for CASSLWPSALTDTQYF.

V gene TRBV7-9 combines with J gene TRBJ2-7; 9 bases match TRBD1. V lost 6 bases to trimming and J lost 6 bases; unmatched junction nucleotides: 12. CDR1 is SEHNR, CDR2 FQNEAQ, per germline (reference sequence). The CDR3 sequence is 15 residues long. CDR3 in DNA: TGTGCCAGCAGTCCCCTCGGGACAGGGACTTTCGAGCAGTACTTC. This translates into CASSPLGTGTFEQYF.

The chain carries TRBV5-1 and TRBJ2-1, with D possibly being TRBD2 (6 bases). The V end lost 2 bases, the J end lost 7 bases, and 19 bases lay between the germline ends. From germline, CDR1 is SGHRS and CDR2 YFSETQ. The CDR3 is 16 residues long. Here the CDR3 reads CASSLATLAIVNEQFF. CDR3 in DNA: TGCGCCAGCAGCTTAGCGACGCTAGCGATTGTGAATGAGCAGTTCTTC.

The chain combines TRBV2 with TRBJ2-1, with D possibly being TRBD1 (5 bases). The CDR3 covers 15 residues. CDR1 is SNHLY and CDR2 is FYNNEI in the germline V gene. Trimming took off 5 bases at V and 6 bases at J, with 17 bases between the two ends. The CDR3 protein is CASSSQGIVGNEQFF. The CDR3 DNA reads TGTGCCAGCAGTAGCCAGGGTATTGTCGGCAATGAGCAGTTCTTC.

This clonotype was observed a handful of times. The chain couples TRBV12-3 or TRBV12-4 to TRBJ1-5, with D uncertain. Trimming left V 7 bases short and J 8 bases short, with 24 bases between. The CDR3 covers 16 residues. DNA for the CDR3: TGTGCCAGCAACACTCGGCGCGGGGTTGAGGCGGAGCCCCAGCATTTT. It is translated as CASNTRRGVEAEPQHF.

This clonotype was recorded at least ten times. CDR3 residues: CASSLDSLAKNIQYF. The DNA of the CDR3 is TGTGCCAGCAGCTTAGATTCCTTAGCCAAAAACATTCAGTACTTC. The chain is built from TRBV7-2 and TRBJ2-4; D not resolved. Germline assignment: CDR1 SGHTA and CDR2 FQGNSA. The CDR3 consists of 15 residues. The V and J ends lost 1 base and 0 bases respectively, with 7 bases between them.

The CDR3: CATRTTGLDSDTQYF. In DNA, the CDR3 is TGTGCCACCAGGACAACGGGACTAGACTCAGATACGCAGTATTTT. This rearrangement joins TRBV24-1 to TRBJ2-3, with TRBD2 identical over 8 bases. The CDR3 has 15 amino acids. The junction had 9 bases not matched to a gene; V was cut back by 7 bases and J by 4 bases. From germline, CDR1 is KGHDR and CDR2 SFDVKD.

This clonotype was detected only a few times. The gene calls are TRBV7-8 and TRBJ2-3; TRBD1 matches 11 bases. This CDR3 has 17 residues. The V and J ends lost 3 bases and 7 bases, in that order; junction bases with no gene match: 12. Germline CDR1 and CDR2: SGHVS and FQNEAQ. The chain's CDR3 is CASSFQLGQGASYTQYF. CDR3 bases: TGTGCCAGCAGCTTCCAACTAGGACAGGGGGCTTCGTATACGCAGTATTTT. Drawing the rest from reference TRBV7-8 and TRBJ2-3, the complete variable domain is GAGVSQSPRYKVAKRGQDVALRCDPISGHVSLFWYQQALGQGPEFLTYFQNEAQLDKSGLPSDRFFAERPEGSVSTLKIQRTQQEDSAVYLCASSFQLGQGASYTQYFGPGTRLTVL.

This clonotype was recorded a few times. The genes are TRBV7-9 and TRBJ2-1; D gene uncertain. The CDR3 length is 16 residues. Trimming removed 3 bases at V and 6 bases at J, with 18 bases between. Germline V gives CDR1 SEHNR, CDR2 FQNEAQ (reference sequence). The CDR3 nucleotides are TGTGCCAGCAGCTTCCCGAGGACGATGGGTCCCAATGAGCAGTTCTTC. Amino acid sequence: CASSFPRTMGPNEQFF.

This clonotype was seen a few times. The chain carries TRBV11-2 and TRBJ2-1; the D gene is possibly TRBD1 (6 bases). Per the germline V gene, CDR1 is SGHAT and CDR2 is FQNNGV. Trimming took off 3 bases at V and 0 bases at J, with 18 bases between the two ends. CDR3 size: 18 residues. The CDR3 reads CASSFSPGHRSSYNEQFF. In DNA, the CDR3 is TGTGCCAGCAGCTTTTCTCCGGGACATAGGAGCTCCTACAATGAGCAGTTCTTC.

This clonotype was picked up many times. This rearrangement joins TRBV12-3 or TRBV12-4 to TRBJ1-1; 10 bases align to TRBD1. Trimming at V came to 8 bases and at J to 5 bases, leaving 8 bases not matched to a gene. The CDR3 is made up of 14 amino acids. The CDR3 loop is CASGRQGARTEAFF. DNA for the CDR3: TGTGCCAGCGGGAGACAGGGGGCGAGGACTGAAGCTTTCTTT.

The chain recombines TRBV5-1 with TRBJ2-2; 7 bases are shared with TRBD2. The CDR3 is made up of 14 amino acids. The V and J ends lost 2 bases and 6 bases, in that order; junction bases with no gene match: 4. Germline V gene data show CDR1 as SGHRS and CDR2 as YFSETQ. The CDR3 protein is CASSFGLVAGELFF. The CDR3 DNA is TGCGCCAGCAGCTTCGGACTAGTGGCCGGGGAGCTGTTTTTT.

This clonotype was recorded at least ten times. The chain carries TRBV12-3 or TRBV12-4 and TRBJ1-2; D is undetermined. The V end lost 6 bases, the J end lost 3 bases, and 17 bases lay between the germline ends. The CDR3 runs 15 residues. The CDR3 reads CASRDGRAVYYGYTF. For the CDR3, the DNA is TGTGCCAGCAGGGACGGCCGAGCCGTATACTATGGCTACACCTTC.

The chain employs TRBV5-1 and TRBJ1-5; the D is unclear. Germline CDR1 and CDR2: SGHRS and YFSETQ. Trimming shortened V by 4 bases and J by 4 bases, and 12 bases separated the two germline ends. This CDR3 has 14 residues. CDR3 loop: CASSLTYGNQPQHF. The CDR3 DNA reads as TGCGCCAGCAGCCTGACGTACGGTAATCAGCCCCAGCATTTT.

J is TRBJ1-6 and V is TRBV21-1. TRBV21-1 is a known pseudogene. The CDR3 loop spans 16 amino acids. CDR3 region: CASSVRGCSYNSPLHF. The CDR3 nucleotides read TGTGCCAGCAGCGTGAGGGGGTGCTCCTATAATTCACCCCTCCACTTT.

The CDR3 sequence: CATSAIGLGELFF. The DNA of the CDR3 is TGTGCCACCAGTGCGATCGGGCTCGGGGAGCTGTTTTTT. J is TRBJ2-2 and V is TRBV24-1; D is unclear. The CDR3 loop spans 13 amino acids. Germline V gene lookup returns CDR1 KGHDR and CDR2 SFDVKD. Trimming stripped 5 bases from V and 7 bases from J, with 10 bases between.

The chain employs TRBV5-1 and TRBJ2-5; TRBD2 agrees at 7 bases. The trim removed 4 bases at V and 4 bases at J, leaving 10 bases unmatched. CDR3 size: 15 residues. Looked up from germline, CDR1 is SGHRS and CDR2 is YFSETQ. The CDR3 region is CASSLTGLPGETQYF. The CDR3 nucleotides read TGCGCCAGCAGCCTAACGGGACTACCTGGAGAGACCCAGTACTTC.